This T cell receptor (beta chain) comes out of a study of tissue T cells after allogeneic stem cell transplantation (dated by TCRdb to 2022 to 2024). With respect to the entire study: When multiple samples of a tissue existed, pathologist review of H&E sections prioritized samples with histologically apparent lymphocytes for sequencing. The study profiled TCR beta repertoires in many tissues obtained from research autopsies of patients with and without GVHD, and also in mouse models of GVHD. The human part of the study was a prospective observational study with no blinding and no randomization. The study at large found these results: No blood samples were available from the non-GVHD comparator patients. Within patients, how anatomically similar tissues were was a major factor shaping TCR repertoire composition, regardless of disease or transplant status. Blood and spleen T cells captured only a limited portion of the TCR repertoire detected in tissues, in both patients and mice. The patient cohort was small and varied clinically, and sampling depth was recognized as a limitation. Few T cell clones were found to be shared across patients, but shared repertoire signatures across patients were revealed in a tissue-specific fashion by motif-based clustering. The study did not establish which tissue TCRs were alloreactive or antigen-specific, and some clones may have been host cells that persisted.

Explained via the paper, the time point label denotes: human tissue collected at research (rapid) autopsy. Three non-HCT comparator patients who had other cancers, at least five GI tract samples, and no known GI disease at death were chosen retrospectively. After a median post-mortem interval of approximately 9.8 hours, the autopsy tissues collected included GI sites spanning esophagus to rectum, along with liver, skin and lymphoid organs including spleen. Each autopsy specimen was bisected, with one portion flash-frozen in liquid nitrogen and the remainder formalin-fixed, and the outer muscle layers of GI specimens were removed. Genomic DNA was extracted from frozen tissues using the Mag-Bind Blood & Tissue DNA HDQ 96 Kit on a Chemagic 360 or the DNeasy Blood & Tissue Kit. Because of concern about red blood cell contamination, the extracted DNA went through further purification with the Genomic DNA Clean & Concentrator-25 kit.

The CDR3 starts with the cysteine, ends with the phenylalanine, and has 14 residues. Only the CDR3 part of the read is kept: 42 bases, read in frame from the first base. V is reduced by 0 bases and J by 6 bases, leaving a spacing of 10 bases between them. In the germline V gene, CDR1 corresponds to SGHTA and CDR2 to FQGTGA. About this clone itself: Its antigen specificity is not known. Base qualities are not at hand, and no much larger clone is one base apart.

The receptor library was made with the immunoSEQ multiplex PCR assay. Adaptive Biotechnologies performed the TCRbeta CDR3 sequencing at survey depth and reported CDR3 sequences, V/J genes, productive frequency and template counts. Amplification of TCR beta CDR3 regions was performed from genomic DNA rather than from RNA. Per the original workflow: Jensen-Shannon divergence was used to quantify pairwise repertoire overlap between tissues, with a value of 1 meaning complete divergence and a value of 0 meaning identical repertoires. Based on pairwise JSD values, tissues were grouped by single-linkage agglomerative hierarchical clustering, and the results were shown as dendrograms. GLIPH2 was run on all patient samples with simulation_depth 1000, kmer_min_depth 3, cdr3_length_cutoff 8, keeping groups with more than two unique CDR3s. A standardized tissue-overlap score extrapolated Jaccard GLIPH-group overlap across patients to a standard repertoire size of 1000 clones. Linear mixed-effect models, with tissue included as a fixed effect and individual included as a random effect, were used to assess associations of diversity with clinical or experimental variables. Entries here come from immuneACCESS through TCRdb and include only in-frame sequences with V and J called. Some clones fail to appear in such tables; in the studies checked, an unresolved V gene covers under half of the shortfall, and the cause of the remainder is unknown. V and J calls and clone size are those listed in that table; D and trimming were worked out from the DNA. The sample table lists 12,000 or so clones, around three quarters of them with a count of one. Approximately 14% of the sample is taken by the ten largest.

The V and J segments used are TRBV7-3 and TRBJ2-3; the D gene is not confidently resolved. The origin of this receptor is a woman between 18 and 55 years old with breast cancer. The sample in question was tissue from the right colon, obtained at autopsy. The DNA sequence reads TGTGCCAGCAGCTTAACGGCAGGTCAGGATACGCAGTATTTT. Its product reads: CASSLTAGQDTQYF.